This T cell receptor beta chain was found in a study of monozygotic twins with inflammatory bowel disease. CDR3 length equals 15 residues. Germline V gives CDR1 MNHNS, CDR2 SASEGT. TCRdb re-called the 5' RACE reads; every CDR3 protein appears as one record, without DNA. The sample's table shows about 210,000 distinct CDR3 sequences. What was sequenced was blood. J is TRBJ2-4 and V is TRBV6-1; no DNA is available, so the TRBD2 call from TCRdb remains unchecked. This sequence originates from a human donor with ulcerative colitis or Crohn's disease, or a healthy co-twin of an affected twin (not recorded which). The CDR3 here is CASSMDSEAKNIQYF.